The present TCR beta chain was sequenced within a study of control samples from healthy donors and cancer patients. Sequencing used immunoSEQ multiplex PCR; TCRdb keeps in-frame clones, though not all of them. Of 150,000 to 200,000 clones in the sample, about nine tenths were seen once. Germline V gives CDR1 SGHKS, CDR2 YYEKEE (reference sequence). CDR3 size: 16 residues. Trimming took off 1 base at V and 4 bases at J, with 15 bases between the two ends. This clonotype was obtained from a woman in her 40s in good health. J is TRBJ2-1 and V is TRBV5-5, with D perhaps given as TRBD1 or TRBD2 (6 bases each). Sequenced input: blood. The CDR3 reads CASSLPPGGGYNEQFF. CDR3 DNA: TGTGCCAGCAGCTTGCCCCCAGGAGGGGGATACAATGAGCAGTTCTTC. Combining the CDR3 with reference TRBV5-5 and TRBJ2-1 gives the whole variable domain DAGVTQSPTHLIKTRGQQVTLRCSPISGHKSVSWYQQVLGQGPQFIFQYYEKEERGRGNFPDRFSARQFPNYSSELNVNALLLGDSALYLCASSLPPGGGYNEQFFGPGTRLTVL.